This TCR beta chain derives from a study of neoadjuvant anti-PD-1 for oral cavity cancer. Using immunoSEQ multiplex PCR, the repertoire was profiled, and TCRdb retains in-frame clones only, with some absent. Of about 15,000 clones detected, 71% appear once; the ten largest clones hold approximately 2.8%. This CDR3 spans 14 amino acids. Germline lookup yields CDR1 ENHRY and CDR2 SYGVKD. Trimming shortened V by 3 bases and J by 2 bases, and 11 bases separated the two germline ends. The clonotype comes from a person between 40 and 85 years old with oral cavity squamous cell carcinoma. The sample consisted of PBMCs, taken before nivolumab (anti-PD-1) treatment. This chain links TRBV10-3 with TRBJ2-7; D not resolved. The CDR3 is CAISERAGTYEQYF. The DNA of the CDR3 is TGTGCCATCAGTGAAAGAGCAGGAACCTACGAGCAGTACTTC.